One T cell receptor (beta chain) is described in this entry. As yet, its antigen is unknown. The data derive from a study of shared clonotypes between healthy human individuals. Study results and limitations: Having only a few donors restricted how much genetic and exposure-history diversity was captured.

Sequenced by immunoSEQ multiplex PCR; TCRdb stores in-frame clones only, minus some. Altogether about half a million clones are present, 70% to 85% being singletons, with the ten largest covering about 12%. Germline V CDR1 and CDR2: SGHTA, FQGNSA. CDR3 length equals 14 residues. Trimming cost V 4 bases and J 1 base, with 11 bases left between them. The receptor comes from a woman aged 40 to 50 in good health. Some clones in this sample may be carry-over from other donors' samples. The J gene is TRBJ2-7, the V gene TRBV7-2, with a tentative D call TRBD2 (6 bases). Sequenced: PBMCs. CDR3 loop: CASSSWTNSYEQYF. For the CDR3, the DNA is TGTGCCAGCAGCTCGTGGACTAATTCCTACGAGCAGTACTTC.